Listed below are T cell receptor beta chains from one sample, sequenced in a study of cytomegalovirus exposure and HLA in healthy donors. Some clones are missing from TCRdb's copy, which holds only in-frame ones; the method was immunoSEQ multiplex PCR. This repertoire shows 200,000 to 250,000 clones, around 75% found once; its top ten account for approximately 1.9%. Sequencing was performed on PBMCs. The source of these receptors is a woman aged 30 to 39 in good health and CMV-seronegative. Both conserved end residues are part of each CDR3. The order of the fields is J gene, D gene, V gene, clone size, CDR3 protein, CDR3 DNA. The D gene is left open where the match is weak. Clone size is given for some rows only: seen once, a few or many times, or a class if the clone is expanded.

>TRBJ1-2|.|TRBV7-2|.
CASSFMGGYGYTF
TGTGCCAGCAGCTTCATGGGGGGCTATGGCTACACCTTC
>TRBJ1-3|TRBD1|TRBV28|.
CASSLRVYRGGNTIYF
TGTGCCAGCAGTTTACGAGTTTACAGGGGCGGAAACACCATATATTTT
>TRBJ2-5|TRBD1|TRBV19|.
CASSISWGQKETQYF
TGTGCCAGTAGTATTAGTTGGGGACAGAAAGAGACCCAGTACTTC
>TRBJ2-5|TRBD2|TRBV2|.
CASRIAGVEETQYF
TGTGCCAGCAGAATAGCGGGAGTTGAAGAGACCCAGTACTTC
>TRBJ2-7|.|TRBV10-1|.
CASSVGTLLREQYF
TGCGCCAGCAGTGTTGGGACTCTTCTACGGGAGCAGTACTTC
>TRBJ2-1|.|TRBV5-4|.
CASSLGAGLGISNEQFF
TGTGCCAGCAGCTTGGGAGCCGGGTTAGGCATAAGCAATGAGCAGTTCTTC
>TRBJ1-1|.|TRBV6-1|few
CASSGANTEAFF
TGTGCCAGCAGTGGGGCCAACACTGAAGCTTTCTTT
>TRBJ2-1|TRBD2|TRBV4-2|.
CASSHPLAGGYNEQFF
TGTGCCAGCAGCCACCCCCTAGCGGGAGGGTACAATGAGCAGTTCTTC
>TRBJ2-7|.|TRBV5-6|.
CASSSSDEQYF
TGTGCCAGCAGCAGTAGCGACGAGCAGTACTTC
>TRBJ1-1|.|TRBV4-1|once
CASSQGEGRAFF
TGCGCCAGCAGCCAAGGGGAGGGCAGGGCTTTCTTT
>TRBJ1-3|TRBD1|TRBV6-6|.
CASKIQGAGNTIYF
TGTGCCAGCAAGATACAGGGGGCTGGAAACACCATATATTTT
>TRBJ1-1|.|TRBV28|.
CASSLLAEAFF
TGTGCCAGCAGTTTACTAGCCGAAGCTTTCTTT
>TRBJ1-2|.|TRBV4-1|.
CASSQQGYWGGYTF
TGCGCCAGCAGCCAACAGGGATACTGGGGTGGCTACACCTTC
>TRBJ2-7|.|TRBV19|.
CASSPEGYEQYF
TGTGCCAGTAGCCCAGAGGGTTACGAGCAGTACTTC
>TRBJ1-6|.|TRBV2|.
CASSDGREIYNSPLHF
TGTGCCAGCAGTGATGGTCGGGAGATCTATAATTCACCCCTCCACTTT
>TRBJ2-7|TRBD1|TRBV6-5|.
CASSYSTGTGSYEQYF
TGTGCCAGCAGTTACTCTACCGGGACAGGGTCCTACGAGCAGTACTTC
>TRBJ1-2|TRBD1|TRBV5-1|.
CASTPGTANYGYTF
TGCGCCAGCACCCCCGGGACAGCTAACTATGGCTACACCTTC
>TRBJ2-7|.|TRBV28|few
CASSLSSRDYEQYF
TGTGCCAGCAGTTTATCTTCCCGGGACTACGAGCAGTACTTC
>TRBJ2-7|TRBD2|TRBV5-1|once
CASSSGLAVGYEQYF
TGCGCCAGCAGCTCTGGACTAGCGGTGGGCTACGAGCAGTACTTC
>TRBJ2-3|.|TRBV27|.
CASSSQYTDTQYF
TGTGCCAGCAGTTCACAGTACACAGATACGCAGTATTTT
>TRBJ1-1|.|TRBV2|once
CASSEYEGVEAFF
TGTGCCAGCAGTGAATATGAAGGAGTCGAGGCTTTCTTT
>TRBJ2-2|TRBD1|TRBV27|.
CASSLSQGAAGELFF
TGTGCCAGCAGCCTTTCCCAGGGGGCCGCCGGGGAGCTGTTTTTT
>TRBJ1-5|TRBD1|TRBV2|.
CASRRTGINQPQHF
TGTGCCAGCAGGAGGACAGGGATCAATCAGCCCCAGCATTTT
>TRBJ1-1|TRBD1|TRBV19|once
CASGQGLATEAFF
TGCGCCAGCGGACAGGGCTTAGCCACTGAAGCTTTCTTT
>TRBJ2-5|.|TRBV9|.
CASSLRGTAYQETQYF
TGTGCCAGCAGCTTACGCGGGACAGCGTACCAAGAGACCCAGTACTTC
>TRBJ2-5|.|TRBV9|once
CASSVGSGQETQYF
TGTGCCAGCAGCGTAGGGAGTGGGCAAGAGACCCAGTACTTC
>TRBJ2-1|TRBD2|TRBV29-1|.
CSVEGLAGDYNEQFF
TGCAGCGTTGAAGGGCTAGCGGGCGATTACAATGAGCAGTTCTTC
>TRBJ1-5|.|TRBV18|.
CASSPGGDSNQPQHF
TGTGCCAGCTCACCGGGAGGGGATAGCAATCAGCCCCAGCATTTT
>TRBJ1-5|.|TRBV10-3|.
CAISESRINQPQHF
TGTGCCATCAGTGAGTCGCGTATTAATCAGCCCCAGCATTTT
>TRBJ2-7|TRBD2|TRBV18|.
CASSVREGRDEQYF
TGTGCCAGCTCCGTGCGGGAGGGCCGGGACGAGCAGTACTTC
>TRBJ2-1|.|TRBV18|.
CASSPADLYEQFF
TGTGCCAGCTCACCCGCGGATCTCTATGAGCAGTTCTTC
>TRBJ2-3|TRBD2|TRBV6-1|.
CASSLAGGPVTQYF
TGTGCCAGCAGTCTAGCGGGGGGGCCGGTTACGCAGTATTTT
>TRBJ1-1|.|TRBV11-2|once
CASSLRGQLEAFF
TGTGCCAGCAGCTTACGGGGACAATTGGAGGCTTTCTTT
>TRBJ1-2|.|TRBV14|.
CASSRQGKTYGYTF
TGTGCCAGCAGCCGGCAGGGCAAGACCTATGGCTACACCTTC
>TRBJ2-7|TRBD2|TRBV5-1|.
CASWGLAGDEQYF
TGCGCCAGCTGGGGACTAGCGGGAGACGAGCAGTACTTC
>TRBJ1-5|.|TRBV6-1|.
CASSESGRPNQPQHF
TGTGCCAGCAGTGAAAGTGGGAGGCCTAATCAGCCCCAGCATTTT
>TRBJ2-1|.|TRBV5-1|.
CASSLVQGGEQFF
TGCGCCAGCAGCTTGGTGCAGGGCGGTGAGCAGTTCTTC
>TRBJ1-2|.|TRBV2|once
CASSAEGGVIKGYTF
TGTGCCAGCAGCGCTGAAGGGGGGGTAATTAAGGGCTACACCTTC
>TRBJ1-1|.|TRBV9|once
CASSPPSQGPWTEAFF
TGTGCCAGCAGCCCACCCTCCCAGGGGCCGTGGACTGAAGCTTTCTTT
>TRBJ1-3|.|TRBV4-1|.
CASSPYGVGNTIYF
TGCGCCAGCAGCCCCTACGGGGTGGGAAACACCATATATTTT
>TRBJ2-2|.|TRBV2|.
CASSEGGRNTGELFF
TGTGCCAGCAGTGAAGGCGGGCGAAACACCGGGGAGCTGTTTTTT
>TRBJ1-2|.|TRBV6-5|.
CASSYSNQAGGYTF
TGTGCCAGCAGTTACTCGAACCAGGCAGGGGGCTACACCTTC
>TRBJ2-7|.|TRBV7-2|.
CASSLSLASYEQYF
TGTGCCAGCAGCTTAAGTCTAGCATCCTACGAGCAGTACTTC
>TRBJ1-2|TRBD1|TRBV11-2|.
CASSLDLSSYRGDGYTF
TGTGCCAGCAGCTTAGATCTATCCTCGTACAGGGGTGATGGCTACACCTTC
>TRBJ1-1|.|TRBV6-5|few
CASSYEGDTEAFF
TGTGCCAGCAGTTACGAGGGGGACACTGAAGCTTTCTTT
>TRBJ2-3|.|TRBV6-5|.
CASSYSREVDTQYF
TGTGCCAGCAGTTACTCGAGAGAGGTAGATACGCAGTATTTT
>TRBJ1-2|TRBD1|TRBV11-3|.
CASSWTGGNYGYTF
TGTGCCAGCAGCTGGACAGGGGGTAACTATGGCTACACCTTC
>TRBJ2-1|TRBD2|TRBV9|few
CASSGSGEVFF
TGTGCCAGCAGCGGTAGCGGGGAGGTGTTCTTC
>TRBJ2-1|TRBD2|TRBV19|.
CASSVQLAGAQNEQFF
TGTGCCAGTAGTGTCCAACTAGCGGGGGCCCAAAATGAGCAGTTCTTC
>TRBJ2-5|TRBD1|TRBV5-1|.
CASSLGGQGLAETQYF
TGCGCCAGCAGCTTGGGTGGACAGGGGTTAGCGGAGACCCAGTACTTC
>TRBJ1-5|.|TRBV21-1|.
CARPGRGEYSNQPQHF
TGTGCCCGCCCAGGCAGGGGAGAATATAGCAATCAGCCCCAGCATTTT